The present TCR beta chain was sequenced within a study of T cell repertoires in cytomegalovirus infection (dated by TCRdb to between 2019 and 2020). With respect to the entire study: Alongside well-studied HLA-B-restricted epitopes, the peptide stimulations were aimed at recently identified HLA-C-restricted CMV epitopes, whose presentation resists viral immunomodulation. Because public TCR beta signatures pointed to carriage of CMV infection together with the matching HLA type, the HLA type of each donor mattered for the analysis.

On the study overall, not on this receptor specifically: In both this cohort and an independent cohort of over 350 donors, the cumulative frequency of public TCR beta family members distinguished carriers of CMV infection plus the relevant HLA type. The ex vivo response was dominated by HLA-C-restricted CMV-specific TCR beta clonotypes, which also provided the single most frequent clonotype in two of eight donors.

Instrument used: Illumina HiSeq 1500. The raw public data were reprocessed by TCRdb itself: fastp quality trimming at Q25, MiXCR clonotype calling, in-frame beta chains only. Rows merge per CDR3 protein into single entries with the most common DNA and genes. Here the sample has around 900,000 distinct CDR3 sequences; roughly 31% occur a single time. Jointly, the top ten make up roughly 12% of the sample. In its sample, this clonotype was seen a few times. No antigen is known for it. The junction departs from the called germline gene at one end, perhaps through a read error. Sample treatment or condition, as interpreted from the label and publication: in vitro stimulation with specific CMV peptide epitopes to enrich CMV-specific T cells. Sequenced here: cultured CD8+ T cells from PBMCs, sampled from culture after CMV antigen stimulation. The TCR comes from a human donor in good health (CMV status not recorded). Some clones in this sample may be carry-over from other donors' samples.

This receptor carries the CDR3 CASSFSSGQGPRGGYF. The bases are TGTGCCAGCAGTTTTTCATCCGGACAGGGGCCGCGCGGAGGCTACTTC. The chain employs TRBV28 and TRBJ1-2; 9 nucleotides in the junction match TRBD1. There are 16 amino acids in the CDR3, from cysteine to phenylalanine inclusive. Only CDR3 DNA is held: 48 bases, read in frame from base 1. CDR1 and CDR2, per the germline V gene, are MDHEN and SYDVKM.